The sequence of this T cell receptor (beta chain) was determined in a study of blood T cell repertoires in COVID-19. Study-wide context: Some COVID-19 samples were acute and others convalescent; all came from the United States, Italy and Spain. PBMCs, B-cell-depleted T cells, or T cells were the source of the cDNA or gDNA that made up the material.

The V gene end was trimmed by 7 bases and the J gene end by 4 bases; junction bases not matched to a gene: 8. The CDR3 extends over 14 amino acids. Germline CDR1 SQVTM, CDR2 ANQGSEA. In the study's own analysis: Amplifying reference gene primers gave estimates of nucleated cell counts. The protocol was immunoSEQ multiplex PCR, while the TCRdb copy is restricted to in-frame clones and leaves out a portion. V and J calls and clone size are given by that table; D and trimming were obtained from the DNA. The table lists about 90,000 clones, 85% of them singletons. The chain uses TRBV29-1 and TRBJ1-1, with 11 bases aligning to TRBD1. The sample comprised peripheral blood. The sequence came from a man over 45 with acute or convalescent COVID-19. CDR3 amino acids: CSAGQGARGTEAFF. In nucleotides, the CDR3 is TGCAGCGCTGGACAGGGGGCTCGTGGCACTGAAGCTTTCTTT.